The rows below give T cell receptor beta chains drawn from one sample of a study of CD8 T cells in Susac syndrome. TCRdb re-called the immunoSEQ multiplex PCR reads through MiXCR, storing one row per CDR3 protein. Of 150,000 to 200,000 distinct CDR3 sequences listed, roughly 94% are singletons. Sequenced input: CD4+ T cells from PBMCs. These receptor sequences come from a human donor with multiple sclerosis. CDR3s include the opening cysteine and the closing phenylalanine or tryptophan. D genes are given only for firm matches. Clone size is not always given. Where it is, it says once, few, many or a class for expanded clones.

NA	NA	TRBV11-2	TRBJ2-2	CASSFRGDTGELFF	TGTGCCAGCAGCTTCCGCGGAGACACCGGGGAGCTGTTTTTT
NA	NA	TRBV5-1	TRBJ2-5	CASSLVGKQETQYF	TGCGCCAGCAGCTTGGTGGGCAAACAAGAGACCCAGTACTTC
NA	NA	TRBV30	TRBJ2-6	CAWMLGGANVLTF	TGTGCCTGGATGCTGGGCGGGGCCAACGTCCTGACTTTC
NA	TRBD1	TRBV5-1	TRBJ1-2	CASSDRGDGYTF	TGCGCCAGCAGCGACAGGGGGGATGGCTACACCTTC
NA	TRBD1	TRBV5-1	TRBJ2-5	CASSLGTEETQYF	TGTGCCAGCAGCCTCGGGACAGAAGAGACCCAGTACTTC
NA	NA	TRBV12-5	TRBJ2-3	CASGLPRPYLRPTDTQYF	TGTGCTAGTGGTTTGCCCCGACCCTATCTAAGACCCACAGATACGCAGTATTTT
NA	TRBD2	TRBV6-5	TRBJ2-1	CASSSRPGEGLYEQFF	TGTGCCAGCAGTTCACGGCCTGGGGAGGGGCTTTATGAGCAGTTCTTC
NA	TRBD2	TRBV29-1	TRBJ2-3	CSVELADSTDTQYF	TGCAGCGTTGAACTAGCGGATAGCACAGATACGCAGTATTTT
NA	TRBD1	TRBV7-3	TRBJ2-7	CASSSQSRGEQYF	TGTGCCAGCAGCTCCCAAAGCAGGGGGGAGCAGTACTTC
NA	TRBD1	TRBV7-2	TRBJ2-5	CASSGTATQETQYF	TGTGCCAGCAGCGGGACAGCGACCCAAGAGACCCAGTACTTC
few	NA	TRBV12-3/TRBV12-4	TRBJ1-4	CASSLGQLNEKLFF	TGTGCCAGCAGTTTAGGGCAGCTGAATGAAAAACTGTTTTTT
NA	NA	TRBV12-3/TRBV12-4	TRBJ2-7	CASSSPLGYEQYF	TGTGCCAGCAGTTCCCCTCTTGGGTACGAGCAGTACTTC
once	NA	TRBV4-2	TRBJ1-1	CASSQDRVLNTEAFF	TGTGCCAGCAGCCAAGACAGGGTTTTGAACACTGAAGCTTTCTTT
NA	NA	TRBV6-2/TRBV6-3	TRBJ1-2	CASSLTGTLRGYTF	TGTGCCAGCAGCCTTACCGGGACCCTCCGTGGCTACACCTTC
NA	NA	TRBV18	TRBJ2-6	CASSPLQGPGANVLTF	TGTGCCAGCTCACCCCTTCAGGGACCTGGGGCCAACGTCCTGACTTTC
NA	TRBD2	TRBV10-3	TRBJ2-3	CAISEGLAGGIDTQYF	TGTGCCATCAGTGAAGGGCTAGCGGGAGGCATAGATACGCAGTATTTT
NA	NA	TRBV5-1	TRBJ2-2	CASSPVGTGELFF	TGCGCCAGCAGCCCCGTGGGCACCGGGGAGCTGTTTTTT